This TCR beta chain came from a study of resident and recirculating memory T cells in vitiligo. Germline CDR1 is SGHRS and CDR2 is YFSETQ. Trimming took 2 bases from V and 5 from J, leaving 19 bases between them. There are 16 residues in the CDR3. The data were produced by immunoSEQ multiplex PCR, yet TCRdb's version contains in-frame clones alone and is incomplete. The sample has about 42,000 clones, around 90% seen once; the top ten hold roughly 4.7%. This clonotype was obtained from a male donor with vitiligo. The chain carries TRBV5-1 and TRBJ2-5; TRBD1 is a possible D gene (6 bases). The specimen sequenced was blood. CDR3 DNA: TGCGCCAGCAGCTTAAACTCGGGACACCTCGCGGAGACCCAGTACTTC. It yields the protein CASSLNSGHLAETQYF.